The present T cell receptor (beta chain) was sequenced within a study of cytomegalovirus exposure and HLA in healthy donors. Study-level findings and limits: Prior analysis indicated that the majority of TCR beta V segments exhibited productivity approximately 87% or approximately 30% of the time. V- and J-gene trimming of TCR beta was linked (in a later analysis) to a missense DCLRE1C variant. Most subjects had HLA-A and HLA-B alleles reportedly predicted accurately by TCR beta sequences.

Germline loops: CDR1 SGHRS, CDR2 YFSETQ. The CDR3 has 17 amino acids. Trimming took 4 bases from V and 0 from J; bases not matched to a gene: 4. A remark on this clone: The antigen remains unidentified.

The PCR contained 60 Vbeta and 13 Jbeta primers. Repertoires were generated with immunoSEQ multiplex PCR, while TCRdb's copy carries only in-frame clones and drops some. The data hold approximately 77,000 clones, with roughly 76% observed a single time. The rearrangement uses TRBV5-1 and TRBJ2-7; the match to TRBD2 covers 16 bases. The receptor was derived from a woman aged 40 to 50 in good health and CMV-seronegative. Specimen: PBMCs. The CDR3 nucleotides are TGCGCCAGCAGCGGGGGACTAGCGGGGGGGAGCTCCTACGAGCAGTACTTC. Translating gives CASSGGLAGGSSYEQYF.